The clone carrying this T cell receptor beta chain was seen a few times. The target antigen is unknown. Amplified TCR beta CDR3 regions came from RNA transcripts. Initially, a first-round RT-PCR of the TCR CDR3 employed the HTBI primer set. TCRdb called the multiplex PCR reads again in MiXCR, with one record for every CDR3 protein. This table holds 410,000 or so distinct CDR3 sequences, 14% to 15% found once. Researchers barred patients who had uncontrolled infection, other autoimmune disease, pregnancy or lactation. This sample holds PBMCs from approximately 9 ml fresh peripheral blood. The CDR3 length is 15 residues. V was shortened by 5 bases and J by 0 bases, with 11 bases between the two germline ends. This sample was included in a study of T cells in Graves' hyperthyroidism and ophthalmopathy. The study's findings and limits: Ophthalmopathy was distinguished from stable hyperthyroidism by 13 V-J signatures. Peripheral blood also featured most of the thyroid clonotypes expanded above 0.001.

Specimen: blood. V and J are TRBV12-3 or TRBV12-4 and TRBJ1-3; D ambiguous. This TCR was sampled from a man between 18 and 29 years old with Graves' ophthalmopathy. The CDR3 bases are TGTGCCAGCAGTCGAGGCTTGAGCTCTGGAAACACCATATATTTT. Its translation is CASSRGLSSGNTIYF.